These 27 T cell receptor beta chains originate from one sample sequenced in a study of blood T cells in healthy people across ages. Alongside a J-beta primer mix, a sample-barcoded 5' primer served in a second PCR lasting about 6 to 11 cycles. TCRdb ran MiXCR on the 5' RACE reads and lists one entry per CDR3 protein. The sample contains about 650,000 distinct CDR3 sequences, approximately 29% of which appear only once. Sequenced input: blood. The receptor set was obtained from an elderly woman in good health.

This clonotype was seen a few times. The CDR3 DNA follows: TGTGCCAGCAGTTTTATGGCCGCCAATCAGCCCCAGCATTTT. It translates to CASSFMAANQPQHF. The chain joins TRBV12-3 or TRBV12-4 to TRBJ1-5; D unclear. Trimming took off 3 bases at V and 3 bases at J, with 9 bases between the two ends. The CDR3 is made up of 14 amino acids.

On this clonotype itself: This may come from a read error, since a much larger clone is one base off. The chain uses TRBV4-3 and TRBJ1-2; 7 bases align to TRBD1. Germline assignment: CDR1 LGHNA and CDR2 YSLEER. J gave up 6 bases and V 2 bases, and 9 bases lay outside the gene matches. The CDR3 totals 15 residues. CDR3 nucleotides: TGCGCCAGCAGCCAATCGACACAGGGGAGGAATGGCTACACCTTC. It is translated as CASSQSTQGRNGYTF.

The table lists this clonotype with many counts. The V call is TRBV5-1, the J call TRBJ2-3, with D tentatively TRBD1 or TRBD2 (6 bases each). Germline V gene sequence: CDR1 SGHRS, CDR2 YFSETQ. The CDR3 covers 16 residues. V was pared by 0 bases and J by 4 bases, with 15 bases between. DNA of the CDR3: TGCGCCAGCAGCTTGGCCCCCCGGGGGACATCAGATACGCAGTATTTT. Translated, it gives CASSLAPRGTSDTQYF.

This clonotype was counted only a few times. The chain recombines TRBV9 with TRBJ1-1; no clear D gene. The CDR3 runs 14 residues. Germline CDR1 is SGDLS and CDR2 is YYNGEE. Trimming removed 0 bases from V and 1 base from J, with 7 bases in between. CDR3 in amino acids: CASSVDTANTEAFF. The CDR3, as DNA: TGTGCCAGCAGCGTAGATACGGCGAACACTGAAGCTTTCTTT. Together with reference TRBV9 and TRBJ1-1, the CDR3 gives the full variable domain: DSGVTQTPKHLITATGQRVTLRCSPRSGDLSVYWYQQSLDQGLQFLIQYYNGEERAKGNILERFSAQQFPDLHSELNLSSLELGDSALYFCASSVDTANTEAFFGQGTRLTVV.

This clonotype occurred once. A much larger clone sits a single nucleotide away, making a read error possible. The V call is TRBV7-2, the J call TRBJ1-2; D call uncertain. Germline V gives CDR1 SGHTA, CDR2 FQGNSA. The V gene lost 4 bases and the J gene lost 8 bases, with 14 bases spanning the gap. The CDR3 totals 13 residues. This chain's CDR3 is CASSSEGQVGYTF. CDR3 DNA: TGTGCCAGCAGCTCAGAGGGCCAAGTGGGCTACACCTTC.

Points on this clonotype: With a much larger clone just one base away, this may be a read error. The chain joins TRBV20-1 to TRBJ2-1; possible D gene TRBD2, 6 bases. The V end lost 0 bases, the J end lost 9 bases, and 18 bases lay between the germline ends. Germline CDR1 DFQATT, CDR2 SNEGSKA (reference sequence). This CDR3 spans 15 amino acids. The CDR3 loop reads CSARDRGAGAGEQFF. The DNA for the CDR3 is TGCAGTGCTAGAGATCGCGGGGCTGGGGCCGGTGAGCAGTTCTTC.

The chain links TRBV7-9 to TRBJ2-5; D possibly corresponds to TRBD1 (5 bases). There are 13 residues in the CDR3. Trimming shortened V by 5 bases and J by 4 bases, and 11 bases separated the two germline ends. Per germline, CDR1 SEHNR and CDR2 FQNEAQ (reference sequence). Written as DNA, the CDR3 is TGTGCCAGCAGCCCCGGACACATAGAGACCCAGTACTTC. Its translation is CASSPGHIETQYF.

The V call is TRBV20-1, the J call TRBJ2-7; no clear D gene. The CDR3 is 15 amino acids. Germline V gene data show CDR1 as DFQATT and CDR2 as SNEGSKA (reference sequence). V was clipped by 6 bases and J by 5 bases, with 23 bases between them. The CDR3 DNA follows: TGCAGTGCCGTCCCATCGGGCGTGGGTTTCCACGAGCAGTACTTC. This codes for CSAVPSGVGFHEQYF.

This clonotype was observed many times. This rearrangement joins TRBV6-4 to TRBJ2-1; TRBD2 aligns across 8 bases. CDR3 length equals 15 residues. With 3 bases clipped from V and 7 bases from J, the junction kept 8 bases outside the gene matches. From germline, CDR1 is MRHNA and CDR2 SNTAGT. CDR3 loop: CASSDDGGAGNEQFF. DNA for the CDR3: TGTGCCAGCAGTGATGACGGGGGGGCCGGGAATGAGCAGTTCTTC.

Remarks on this clonotype: A much larger clone is a single base away; this may be a read error. The V gene is TRBV7-2, the J gene TRBJ2-1; D call uncertain. V dropped 1 base and J dropped 0 bases, with 10 bases sitting between them. The germline CDR1 and CDR2 sequences are SGHTA and FQGNSA. The CDR3 is made up of 16 amino acids. The CDR3: CASSLEGALSYNEQFF. As DNA, the CDR3 is TGTGCCAGCAGCTTAGAGGGCGCCCTCTCCTACAATGAGCAGTTCTTC.

This clonotype came up once. The chain joins TRBV4-1 to TRBJ1-2, with 9 bases that match TRBD1. V trimming: 1 base; J trimming: 4 bases; junction bases outside the gene matches: 4. Germline V CDR1 and CDR2: MGHRA, YSYEKL. The CDR3 has 15 amino acids. CDR3 in DNA: TGCGCCAGCAGCCAAGCGACAGGGGGTTTCTATGGCTACACCTTC. The encoded protein is CASSQATGGFYGYTF.

This clonotype was picked up a small number of times. This may stem from a read error, because a much larger clone lies one nucleotide away. This chain links TRBV10-3 with TRBJ2-1; the D call may be TRBD1 or TRBD2 (6 bases each). The J call may be mistaken, given a closer DNA end match to TRBJ2-7. This CDR3 contains 14 residues. Germline CDR1 ENHRY, CDR2 SYGVKD. CDR3 nucleotides: TGTGCCATCAGTGGGGGGGCTACCTACAATGAGCAGTACTTC. This encodes CAISGGATYNEQYF.

This clonotype was seen at least ten times. The CDR3 DNA reads as TGTGCCAGCAGCAAGACCGGGGGGGTCACAGATACGCAGTATTTT. Translation gives CASSKTGGVTDTQYF. The chain couples TRBV7-2 to TRBJ2-3, with 8 bases lining up with TRBD2. CDR3 length equals 15 residues. Germline assignment: CDR1 SGHTA and CDR2 FQGNSA. Germline trimming cut 5 bases from V and 2 bases from J; bases unmatched to any gene: 6.

This clonotype was detected many times. This sequence joins TRBV4-2 and TRBJ2-5, with D perhaps matching TRBD1 or TRBD2 (5 bases each). Germline CDR1 reads LGHNA; CDR2 reads YNFKEQ. The CDR3 contains 16 residues. V lost 0 bases, J lost 1 base, and 12 bases lay in between. CDR3 loop: CASSQEGAGPQETQYF. The CDR3 DNA reads TGTGCCAGCAGCCAAGAAGGGGCGGGTCCCCAAGAGACCCAGTACTTC.

The sample holds many counts of this clonotype. J is TRBJ2-1 and V is TRBV6-4, with 8 bases aligning to TRBD2. J lost 7 bases, V lost 8 bases, and 13 bases had no gene match. This CDR3 spans 15 amino acids. From germline, CDR1 is MRHNA and CDR2 SNTAGT. CDR3 DNA sequence: TGTGCCAGCCGCGTCGAAGCGGGAGCCGGTAATGAGCAGTTCTTC. This translates into CASRVEAGAGNEQFF.

This clonotype was counted ten times or more. This chain uses TRBV30 with TRBJ1-4, with 9 bases that match TRBD1. The V gene's germline CDR1 is GTSNPN and CDR2 SVGIG (reference sequence). With 0 bases clipped from V and 7 bases from J, the junction kept 9 bases outside the gene matches. The CDR3 sequence is 16 residues long. The CDR3 is CAWSVRGQGGREKLFF. CDR3 DNA sequence: TGTGCCTGGAGTGTACGGGGACAGGGAGGGCGTGAAAAACTGTTTTTT.

This clonotype was observed a handful of times. The chain links TRBV2 to TRBJ1-5; D unresolved. There are 14 residues in the CDR3. Germline assignment: CDR1 SNHLY and CDR2 FYNNEI. The V end was cut by 2 bases, the J end by 7 bases, with 12 bases between. This chain's CDR3 is CASSETGVGQPQHF. The CDR3 DNA is TGTGCCAGCAGTGAAACCGGGGTCGGACAGCCCCAGCATTTT. The whole variable domain, filled in from reference TRBV2 and TRBJ1-5, reads EPEVTQTPSHQVTQMGQEVILRCVPISNHLYFYWYRQILGQKVEFLVSFYNNEISEKSEIFDDQFSVERPDGSNFTLKIRSTKLEDSAMYFCASSETGVGQPQHFGDGTRLSIL.

This clonotype was counted a few times. V usage is TRBV2 and J usage is TRBJ2-3; 11 bases agree with TRBD2. Germline CDR1 is SNHLY and CDR2 is FYNNEI. This CDR3 is 18 amino acids long. The V gene end was trimmed by 6 bases and the J gene end by 5 bases; junction bases not matched to a gene: 16. The CDR3 sequence: CASSSGRATSGVEDTQYF. The CDR3 DNA reads TGTGCCAGCAGCTCCGGGAGGGCGACTAGCGGGGTCGAAGATACGCAGTATTTT.

The chain uses TRBV3-1 and TRBJ1-5; D gene ambiguous. Trimming cost V 1 base and J 7 bases, with 14 bases left between them. CDR1 and CDR2 from the germline V gene are LGHDT and YNNKEL (reference sequence). This CDR3 is 15 amino acids long. The DNA for the CDR3 is TGTGCCAGCAGCCAAGGTAATCGAGAAGCCCAGCCCCAGCATTTT. Translating it yields CASSQGNREAQPQHF. Based on the CDR3 plus reference TRBV3-1 and TRBJ1-5, the full variable domain is DTAVSQTPKYLVTQMGNDKSIKCEQNLGHDTMYWYKQDSKKFLKIMFSYNNKELIINETVPNRFSPKSPDKAHLNLHINSLELGDSAVYFCASSQGNREAQPQHFGDGTRLSIL.

The chain combines TRBV3-1 with TRBJ2-2; D unresolved. V dropped 2 bases and J dropped 4 bases, with 8 bases sitting between them. Germline lookup yields CDR1 LGHDT and CDR2 YNNKEL (reference sequence). The CDR3 contains 14 residues. The CDR3 coding sequence is TGTGCCAGCAGCCAAAAGAGTAGCACCGGGGAGCTGTTTTTT. Amino acid sequence: CASSQKSSTGELFF.

This clonotype came up many times. The V call is TRBV27, the J call TRBJ2-1; TRBD2 matches 14 bases. Germline CDR1 MNHEY, CDR2 SMNVEV (reference sequence). This CDR3 comprises 19 residues. Trimming took 5 bases from V and 8 from J; bases not matched to a gene: 17. The CDR3 bases are TGTGCCAGCAGTCCCTTAGGACTAGCGGGGGGCATCTCGATATATGAGCAGTTCTTC. Amino acids: CASSPLGLAGGISIYEQFF.

In this sample, this clonotype turned up many times. The chain recombines TRBV29-1 with TRBJ2-2; tentatively, D is TRBD2 (6 bases). This CDR3 has 14 amino acids. V was cut by 4 bases and J by 5 bases, with 14 bases left in between. Germline V gene sequence: CDR1 SQVTM, CDR2 ANQGSEA. The CDR3 reads CSVARVGGTGELFF. In DNA, the CDR3 is TGCAGCGTTGCCCGTGTAGGAGGGACCGGGGAGCTGTTTTTT.

The gene calls are TRBV29-1 and TRBJ2-6; possibly TRBD2 for D (5 bases). Germline values: CDR1 SQVTM, CDR2 ANQGSEA. The CDR3 is 14 residues long. Trimming took 6 bases from V and 4 from J, leaving 13 bases between them. CDR3 coding DNA: TGCAGCGTAGCGGCCCGCGGAGGGGCCAACGTCCTGACTTTC. Translating it yields CSVAARGGANVLTF.

This clonotype has ten or more counts. This sequence joins TRBV27 and TRBJ1-6; 8 bases map to TRBD1. The CDR3 has 16 residues. CDR1 and CDR2 (germline): MNHEY, SMNVEV (reference sequence). V dropped 4 bases and J dropped 3; count of bases not matched to a gene: 5. The CDR3 here is CASSSRTGNYNSPLHF. CDR3 DNA: TGTGCCAGCAGTTCCCGGACAGGGAACTATAATTCACCCCTCCACTTT.

This clonotype has ten or more counts. CDR3 nucleotide sequence: TGTGCCAGCAGCCAACGACAACTAGCCCCAGATACGCAGTATTTT. Translating it yields CASSQRQLAPDTQYF. The chain has TRBV3-1 and TRBJ2-3; TRBD2 is a possible D gene (6 bases). Germline V gene sequence: CDR1 LGHDT, CDR2 YNNKEL (reference sequence). V lost 2 bases and J 4 bases, leaving 13 bases between the germline ends. The CDR3 totals 15 residues.

About this clonotype itself: A much larger clonotype is one base distant, so this may be a read error. The chain carries TRBV6-5 and TRBJ2-7; D might be TRBD2 (6 bases). CDR1 MNHEY and CDR2 SVGAGI come from the germline V gene. The length of the CDR3 is 14 residues. CDR3 loop: CAGSVSGVAYEQYF. CDR3 bases: TGTGCCGGCAGCGTCTCGGGAGTCGCCTACGAGCAGTACTTC.

This clonotype came up a few times. V gene TRBV20-1 combines with J gene TRBJ1-2; D possibly corresponds to TRBD1 (6 bases). Deletions cut 2 bases from V and 6 bases from J, with 13 bases between. CDR1 DFQATT and CDR2 SNEGSKA come from the germline V gene (reference sequence). The CDR3 is 13 amino acids. CDR3 bases: TGCAGTGCTAGATCGGGGGGGCTGAATGGCTACACCTTC. Translating it yields CSARSGGLNGYTF.